Listed here are 10 T cell receptor beta chains from one sample, sequenced in a study of identical twins' blood T cells. One entry per CDR3 protein, called by TCRdb with MiXCR from the 5' RACE reads. The data show around 380,000 distinct CDR3 sequences, roughly 31% seen once. Material for sequencing was PBMCs. Every receptor here comes from a woman between 18 and 49 years old in good health.

The V and J genes are TRBV29-1 and TRBJ1-2; TRBD1 is a possible D gene (6 bases). From germline, CDR1 is SQVTM and CDR2 ANQGSEA. V lost 3 bases and J 11 bases, leaving 10 bases between the germline ends. The CDR3 sequence is 10 residues long. This chain's CDR3 is CSVEDSWYTF. The CDR3 nucleotides are TGCAGCGTTGAGGACAGTTGGTACACCTTC.

This clonotype was seen a few times. The genes are TRBV18 and TRBJ1-2; D is uncertain. There are 15 residues in the CDR3. Germline values: CDR1 KGHSH, CDR2 LQKENI. V was clipped by 2 bases and J by 0 bases, with 10 bases between them. As DNA, the CDR3 is TGTGCCAGCTCACCAATTGTCCCGGCTAACTATGGCTACACCTTC. It is translated as CASSPIVPANYGYTF.

This clonotype was observed a few times. This chain joins TRBV6-5 and TRBJ1-3; D is perhaps TRBD1 (6 bases). V lost 5 bases, J lost 3 bases, and 14 bases lay in between. The germline gives CDR1 MNHEY, CDR2 SVGAGI. The CDR3 length is 15 residues. This CDR3 reads CASSPLGGLGNTIYF. In nucleotides, the CDR3 is TGTGCCAGCAGTCCCCTAGGGGGTCTTGGAAACACCATATATTTT.

This chain links TRBV29-1 with TRBJ2-5; possible D gene TRBD2, 5 bases. Trimming left V 7 bases short and J 0 bases short, with 12 bases between. This CDR3 contains 13 residues. The germline CDR1 and CDR2 sequences are SQVTM and ANQGSEA. The DNA for the CDR3 is TGCAGCGCTGGAGGAATATACCAAGAGACCCAGTACTTC. It yields the protein CSAGGIYQETQYF.

The rearrangement joins TRBV6-2 or TRBV6-3 to TRBJ2-1, with 14 bases aligning to TRBD2. J lost 9 bases, V lost 5 bases, and 3 bases had no gene match. This CDR3 region has 14 residues. The V gene's germline CDR1 is MNHEY and CDR2 SVGEGT. CDR3 sequence (DNA): TGTGCCAGCAGTGGACTAGCGGGAGGACGTGAGCAGTTCTTC. As protein: CASSGLAGGREQFF.

This clonotype was seen only a few times. This chain links TRBV13 with TRBJ1-1; D gene ambiguous. The CDR3 covers 14 residues. V was shortened by 5 bases and J by 2 bases, with 12 bases between the two germline ends. In germline, CDR1 is PRHDT, CDR2 FYEKMQ (reference sequence). The CDR3 loop is CASSDLEVNTEAFF. The CDR3 nucleotides are TGTGCCAGCAGCGACCTGGAGGTCAACACTGAAGCTTTCTTT.

The chain is built from TRBV2 and TRBJ1-2; D remains ambiguous. V lost 8 bases, J lost 8 bases, and 15 bases lay in between. The CDR3 is made up of 12 amino acids. Germline assignment: CDR1 SNHLY and CDR2 FYNNEI. The CDR3 bases are TGTGCCAGCGCCAATCTCTTCTACGGCTACACCTTC. Translation gives CASANLFYGYTF. The full variable domain, rest sourced from reference TRBV2 and TRBJ1-2, is EPEVTQTPSHQVTQMGQEVILRCVPISNHLYFYWYRQILGQKVEFLVSFYNNEISEKSEIFDDQFSVERPDGSNFTLKIRSTKLEDSAMYFCASANLFYGYTFGSGTRLTVV.

Turning to this clonotype: The CDR3 ends on some other residue instead of the conserved phenylalanine or tryptophan, so this is likely a read error. V gene TRBV5-1 combines with J gene TRBJ1-1; TRBD1 matches 9 bases. From germline, CDR1 is SGHRS and CDR2 YFSETQ. CDR3 length equals 13 residues. V dropped 4 bases and J dropped 7; count of bases not matched to a gene: 5. CDR3 nucleotide sequence: TGCGCCAGCAGCCAGACAGGGGGGCTTGAAGCTTTCCTT. Translation gives CASSQTGGLEAFL.

This clonotype was counted a few times. This chain links TRBV20-1 with TRBJ2-7; 7 bases align to TRBD2. Germline assignment: CDR1 DFQATT and CDR2 SNEGSKA (reference sequence). The CDR3 loop spans 15 amino acids. J was trimmed by 0 bases and V by 1 base; bases with no gene match: 6. The CDR3 reads CSARGEAGSSYEQYF. The CDR3 DNA follows: TGCAGTGCTAGAGGCGAAGCGGGGTCCTCCTACGAGCAGTACTTC.

This clonotype was observed at least ten times. The chain combines TRBV20-1 with TRBJ1-3; 7 nucleotides match TRBD1. The trim removed 3 bases at V and 4 bases at J, leaving 3 bases unmatched. This CDR3 has 13 residues. CDR1 and CDR2 (germline): DFQATT, SNEGSKA (reference sequence). This CDR3 is CSASRDRGNTIYF. The CDR3 nucleotides read TGCAGTGCTAGTAGGGACAGAGGAAACACCATATATTTT.